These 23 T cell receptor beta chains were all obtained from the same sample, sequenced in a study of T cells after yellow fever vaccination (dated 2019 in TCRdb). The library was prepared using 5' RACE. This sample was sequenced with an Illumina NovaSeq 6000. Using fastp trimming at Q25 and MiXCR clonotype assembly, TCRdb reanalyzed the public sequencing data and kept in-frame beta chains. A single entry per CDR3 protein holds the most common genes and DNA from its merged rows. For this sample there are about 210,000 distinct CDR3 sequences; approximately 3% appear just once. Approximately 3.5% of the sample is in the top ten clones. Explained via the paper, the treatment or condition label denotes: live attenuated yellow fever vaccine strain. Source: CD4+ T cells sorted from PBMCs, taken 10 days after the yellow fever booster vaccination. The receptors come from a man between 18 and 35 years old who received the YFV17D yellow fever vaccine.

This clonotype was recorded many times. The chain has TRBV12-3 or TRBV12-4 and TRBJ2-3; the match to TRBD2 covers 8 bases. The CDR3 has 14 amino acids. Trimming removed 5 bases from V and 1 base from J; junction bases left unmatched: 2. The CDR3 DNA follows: TGTGCCAGCAGTATACTAGCGGGCACAGATACGCAGTATTTT. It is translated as CASSILAGTDTQYF.

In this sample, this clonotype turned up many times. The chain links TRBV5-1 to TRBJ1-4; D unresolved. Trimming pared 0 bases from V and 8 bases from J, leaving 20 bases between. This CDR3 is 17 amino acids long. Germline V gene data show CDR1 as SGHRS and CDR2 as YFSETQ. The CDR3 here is CASSLGISTAPGEKLFF. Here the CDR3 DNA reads TGCGCCAGCAGCTTGGGTATCTCGACGGCTCCCGGGGAAAAACTGTTTTTT.

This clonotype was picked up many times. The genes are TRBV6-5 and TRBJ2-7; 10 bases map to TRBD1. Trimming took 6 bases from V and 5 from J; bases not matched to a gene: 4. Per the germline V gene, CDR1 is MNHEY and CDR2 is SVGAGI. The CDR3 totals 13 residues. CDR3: CASRRQGANEQYF. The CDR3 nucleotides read TGTGCCAGCAGACGACAGGGGGCTAACGAGCAGTACTTC.

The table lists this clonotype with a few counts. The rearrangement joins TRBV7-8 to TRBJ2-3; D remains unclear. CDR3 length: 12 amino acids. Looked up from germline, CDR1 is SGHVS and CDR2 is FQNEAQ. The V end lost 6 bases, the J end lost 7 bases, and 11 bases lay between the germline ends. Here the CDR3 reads CASSTEGHTQYF. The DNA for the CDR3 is TGTGCCAGCAGTACTGAAGGGCATACGCAGTATTTT. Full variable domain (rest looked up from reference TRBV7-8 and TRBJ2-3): GAGVSQSPRYKVAKRGQDVALRCDPISGHVSLFWYQQALGQGPEFLTYFQNEAQLDKSGLPSDRFFAERPEGSVSTLKIQRTQQEDSAVYLCASSTEGHTQYFGPGTRLTVL.

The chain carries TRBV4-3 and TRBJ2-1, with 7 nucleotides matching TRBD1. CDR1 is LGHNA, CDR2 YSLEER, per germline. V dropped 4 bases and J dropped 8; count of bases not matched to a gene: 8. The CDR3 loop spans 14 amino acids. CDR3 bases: TGCGCCAGCAGCCGGTCCCGGGACAGCTATGAGCAGTTCTTC. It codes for CASSRSRDSYEQFF.

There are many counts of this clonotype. CDR3 nucleotide sequence: TGTGCCACCAGTGAACCGTCGGGACAGGGCGCAGATACGCAGTATTTT. It codes for CATSEPSGQGADTQYF. The chain carries TRBV24-1 and TRBJ2-3; the match to TRBD1 covers 9 bases. The J segment lost 4 bases and the V segment lost 4 bases, leaving 8 bases of the junction unmatched. Germline assignment: CDR1 KGHDR and CDR2 SFDVKD. The CDR3 spans 16 residues.

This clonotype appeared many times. CDR3 in DNA: TGCGCCAGCAGCTGGGAGCCGTGGCCAACTAATGAAAAACTGTTTTTT. It specifies CASSWEPWPTNEKLFF. The rearrangement joins TRBV5-1 to TRBJ1-4; D remains unclear. V shed 3 bases and J shed 0 bases, with 12 bases lying between them. The CDR3 is made up of 16 amino acids. Germline CDR1 and CDR2: SGHRS and YFSETQ.

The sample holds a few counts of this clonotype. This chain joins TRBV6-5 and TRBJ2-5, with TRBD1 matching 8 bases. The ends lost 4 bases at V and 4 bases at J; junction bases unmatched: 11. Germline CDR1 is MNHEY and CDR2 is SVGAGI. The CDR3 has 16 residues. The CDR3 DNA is TGTGCCAGCAGTTTTTCAGGGGGCTTATTTGGAGAGACCCAGTACTTC. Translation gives CASSFSGGLFGETQYF.

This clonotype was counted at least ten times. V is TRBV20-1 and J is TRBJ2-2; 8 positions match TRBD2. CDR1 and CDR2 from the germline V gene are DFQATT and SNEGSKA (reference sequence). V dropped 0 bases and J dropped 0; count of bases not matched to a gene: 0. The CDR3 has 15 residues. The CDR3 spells CSARERGANTGELFF. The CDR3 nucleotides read TGCAGTGCTAGAGAGCGGGGGGCGAACACCGGGGAGCTGTTTTTT.

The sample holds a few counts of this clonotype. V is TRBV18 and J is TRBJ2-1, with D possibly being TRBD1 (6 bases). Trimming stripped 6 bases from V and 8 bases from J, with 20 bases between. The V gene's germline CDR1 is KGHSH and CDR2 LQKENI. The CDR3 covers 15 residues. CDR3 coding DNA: TGTGCCAGCTCCCCAGACAGGAGGTCTCAGGATGAGCAGTTCTTC. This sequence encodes CASSPDRRSQDEQFF.

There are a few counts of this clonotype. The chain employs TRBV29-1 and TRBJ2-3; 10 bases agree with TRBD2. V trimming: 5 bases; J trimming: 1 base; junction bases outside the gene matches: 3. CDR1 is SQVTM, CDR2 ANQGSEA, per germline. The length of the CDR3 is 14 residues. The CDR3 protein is CSVSSGGGTDTQYF. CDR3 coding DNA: TGCAGCGTTTCTAGCGGGGGAGGCACAGATACGCAGTATTTT.

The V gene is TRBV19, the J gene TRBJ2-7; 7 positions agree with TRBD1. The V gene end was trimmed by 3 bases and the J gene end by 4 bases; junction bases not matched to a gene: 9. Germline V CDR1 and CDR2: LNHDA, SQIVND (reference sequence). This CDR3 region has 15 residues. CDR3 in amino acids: CASSINAGTVYEQYF. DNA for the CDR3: TGTGCCAGTAGTATCAATGCCGGGACAGTATACGAGCAGTACTTC. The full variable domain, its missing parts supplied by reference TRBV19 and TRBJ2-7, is DGGITQSPKYLFRKEGQNVTLSCEQNLNHDAMYWYRQDPGQGLRLIYYSQIVNDFQKGDIAEGYSVSREKKESFPLTVTSAQKNPTAFYLCASSINAGTVYEQYFGPGTRLTVT.

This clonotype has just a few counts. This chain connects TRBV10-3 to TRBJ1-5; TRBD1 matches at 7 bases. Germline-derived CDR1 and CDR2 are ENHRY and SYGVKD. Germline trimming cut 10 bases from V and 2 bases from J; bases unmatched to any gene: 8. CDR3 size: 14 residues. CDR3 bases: TGTGCCACACGACAGGGCCTGGGCAATCAGCCCCAGCATTTT. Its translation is CATRQGLGNQPQHF.

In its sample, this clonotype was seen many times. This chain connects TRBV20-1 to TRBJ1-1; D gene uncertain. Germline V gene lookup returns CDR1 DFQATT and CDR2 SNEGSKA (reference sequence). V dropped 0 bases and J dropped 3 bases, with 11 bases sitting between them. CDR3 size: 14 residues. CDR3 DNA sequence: TGCAGTGCTAGAGACCCGTTTGGGGACACTGAAGCTTTCTTT. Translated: CSARDPFGDTEAFF.

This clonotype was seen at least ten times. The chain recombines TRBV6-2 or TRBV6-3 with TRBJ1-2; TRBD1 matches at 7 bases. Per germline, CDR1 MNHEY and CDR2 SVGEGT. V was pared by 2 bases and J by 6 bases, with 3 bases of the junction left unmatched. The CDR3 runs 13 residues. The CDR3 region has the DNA TGTGCCAGCAGTTACCGAGGGGGCGATGGCTACACCTTC. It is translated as CASSYRGGDGYTF.

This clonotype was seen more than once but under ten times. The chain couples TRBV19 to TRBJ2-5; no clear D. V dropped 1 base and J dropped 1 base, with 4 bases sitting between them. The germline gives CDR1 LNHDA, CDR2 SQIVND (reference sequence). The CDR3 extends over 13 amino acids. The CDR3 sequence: CASSIASQETQYF. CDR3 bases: TGTGCCAGTAGTATAGCTAGCCAAGAGACCCAGTACTTC.

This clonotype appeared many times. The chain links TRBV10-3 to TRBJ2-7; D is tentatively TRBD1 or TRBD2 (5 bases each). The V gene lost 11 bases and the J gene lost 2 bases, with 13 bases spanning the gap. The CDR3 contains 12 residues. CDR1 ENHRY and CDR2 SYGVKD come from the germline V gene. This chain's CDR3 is CAVGTAAYEQYF. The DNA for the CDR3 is TGTGCCGTTGGGACGGCGGCCTACGAGCAGTACTTC.

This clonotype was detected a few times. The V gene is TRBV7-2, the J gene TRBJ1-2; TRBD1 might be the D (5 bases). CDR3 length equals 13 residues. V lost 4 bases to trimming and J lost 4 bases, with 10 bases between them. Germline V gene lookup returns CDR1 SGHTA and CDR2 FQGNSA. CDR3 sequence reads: CASSSRDGYGYTF. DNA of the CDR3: TGTGCCAGCAGCTCCCGGGACGGCTATGGCTACACCTTC.

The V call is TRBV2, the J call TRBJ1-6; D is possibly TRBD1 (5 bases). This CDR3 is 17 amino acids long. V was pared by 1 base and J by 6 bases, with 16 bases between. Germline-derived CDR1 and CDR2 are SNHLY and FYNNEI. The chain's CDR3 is CASSEVGGGHLNSPLHF. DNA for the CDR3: TGTGCCAGCAGTGAAGTGGGTGGCGGACATCTTAATTCACCCCTCCACTTT.

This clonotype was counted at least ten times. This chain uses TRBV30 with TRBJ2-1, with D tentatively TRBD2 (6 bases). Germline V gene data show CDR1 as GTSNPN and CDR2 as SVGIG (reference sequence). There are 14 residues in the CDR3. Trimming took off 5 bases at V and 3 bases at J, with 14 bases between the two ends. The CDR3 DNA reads TGTGCCTGGGCGACTAGGGGCCGCTACAATGAGCAGTTCTTC. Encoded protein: CAWATRGRYNEQFF.

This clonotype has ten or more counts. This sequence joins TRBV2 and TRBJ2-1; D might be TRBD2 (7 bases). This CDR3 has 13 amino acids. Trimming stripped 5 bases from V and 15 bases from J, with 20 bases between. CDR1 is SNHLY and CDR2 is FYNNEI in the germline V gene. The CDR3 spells CASSSERGARRFF. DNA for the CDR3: TGTGCCAGCAGTTCCGAACGGGGGGCAAGACGGTTCTTC.

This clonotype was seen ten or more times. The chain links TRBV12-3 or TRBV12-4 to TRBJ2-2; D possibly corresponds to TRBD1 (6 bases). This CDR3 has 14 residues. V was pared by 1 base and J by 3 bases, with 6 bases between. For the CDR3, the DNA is TGTGCCAGCAGTTTAGGGACAGACACCGGGGAGCTGTTTTTT. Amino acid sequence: CASSLGTDTGELFF.

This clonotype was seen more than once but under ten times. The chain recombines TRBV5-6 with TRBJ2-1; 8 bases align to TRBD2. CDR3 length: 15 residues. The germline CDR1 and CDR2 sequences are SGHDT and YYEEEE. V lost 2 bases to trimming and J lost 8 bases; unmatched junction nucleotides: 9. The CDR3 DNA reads TGTGCCAGCAGCTTTGACCAGCGGGGGATCGATGAGCAGTTCTTC. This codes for CASSFDQRGIDEQFF.